This T cell receptor beta chain was identified during a study of T cell clonotyping in hematopoietic cell transplantation. V dropped 5 bases and J dropped 3; count of bases not matched to a gene: 4. In germline, CDR1 is MNHEY, CDR2 SMNVEV (reference sequence). This CDR3 region has 15 residues. Profiled with immunoSEQ multiplex PCR; TCRdb holds only in-frame clones, not every one. The sample lists roughly 13,000 clones; less than 70% were seen once. The chain carries TRBV27 and TRBJ1-6, with TRBD1 matching 7 bases. The TCR was taken from a human donor who either received an allogeneic hematopoietic cell transplant for a myeloid malignancy or was a related donor (not recorded which). Some clones in this sample may be carry-over from other donors' samples. The sample comprised PBMCs. Here the CDR3 DNA reads TGTGCCAGCAGTACCCGGGACAGCTATAATTCACCCCTCCACTTT. It encodes CASSTRDSYNSPLHF.